The 31 T cell receptor beta chains below all came from one sample that was sequenced in a study of T cells in localized non-small cell lung cancer. The table came from immunoSEQ multiplex PCR; TCRdb's copy has only in-frame clones and leaves some out. Of around 55,000 clones listed, roughly 86% were seen once; the top ten hold about 16%. Sample: PBMCs, taken before any cancer treatment. The source is a female donor with stage II lung adenocarcinoma.

The chain joins TRBV9 to TRBJ1-2, with TRBD1 as a possible D gene (6 bases). The CDR3 contains 16 residues. Germline V gene lookup returns CDR1 SGDLS and CDR2 YYNGEE. Trimming cost V 2 bases and J 7 bases, with 21 bases left between them. The CDR3 sequence is CASSVQGVRGLFGYTF. In nucleotides, the CDR3 is TGTGCCAGCAGCGTGCAGGGAGTGAGGGGGTTGTTTGGCTACACCTTC. Drawing the rest from reference TRBV9 and TRBJ1-2, the complete variable domain is DSGVTQTPKHLITATGQRVTLRCSPRSGDLSVYWYQQSLDQGLQFLIQYYNGEERAKGNILERFSAQQFPDLHSELNLSSLELGDSALYFCASSVQGVRGLFGYTFGSGTRLTVV.

This chain links TRBV19 with TRBJ1-1; TRBD1 agrees at 11 bases. V was pared by 5 bases and J by 6 bases, with 14 bases of the junction left unmatched. The CDR3 sequence is 17 residues long. Germline V gene data show CDR1 as LNHDA and CDR2 as SQIVND (reference sequence). The CDR3 here is CASSSKPGQGERAEAFF. CDR3 bases: TGTGCCAGTAGTTCGAAACCGGGACAGGGGGAGAGAGCTGAAGCTTTCTTT. The full variable domain, with the rest looked up from reference TRBV19 and TRBJ1-1, is DGGITQSPKYLFRKEGQNVTLSCEQNLNHDAMYWYRQDPGQGLRLIYYSQIVNDFQKGDIAEGYSVSREKKESFPLTVTSAQKNPTAFYLCASSSKPGQGERAEAFFGQGTRLTVV.

The chain combines TRBV4-1 with TRBJ2-3; D uncertain. Germline V CDR1 and CDR2: MGHRA, YSYEKL. V dropped 0 bases and J dropped 2 bases, with 0 bases sitting between them. This CDR3 is 12 amino acids long. This CDR3 is CASSQDTDTQYF. The CDR3 nucleotides read TGCGCCAGCAGCCAAGACACAGATACGCAGTATTTT.

The rearrangement uses TRBV19 and TRBJ1-5; a weak D match, TRBD1 (6 bases). V lost 6 bases, J lost 3 bases, and 15 bases lay in between. Germline CDR1 reads LNHDA; CDR2 reads SQIVND (reference sequence). The CDR3 runs 15 residues. The CDR3 is CASRLGTGTNQPQHF. The DNA of the CDR3 is TGTGCCAGTAGGTTGGGAACAGGGACCAATCAGCCCCAGCATTTT. The full variable domain, in which reference TRBV19 and TRBJ1-5 provide the parts outside the CDR3, is DGGITQSPKYLFRKEGQNVTLSCEQNLNHDAMYWYRQDPGQGLRLIYYSQIVNDFQKGDIAEGYSVSREKKESFPLTVTSAQKNPTAFYLCASRLGTGTNQPQHFGDGTRLSIL.

The genes are TRBV6-1 and TRBJ2-7; 7 bases match TRBD1. The CDR3 runs 14 residues. V lost 5 bases and J lost 2; bases outside the gene matches: 6. The germline CDR1 and CDR2 sequences are MNHNS and SASEGT. DNA for the CDR3: TGTGCCAGCAGTTATTACAGGGGCCCCTACGAGCAGTACTTC. It specifies CASSYYRGPYEQYF.

As concerns this clone: Other DNA sequences of this sample code for an identical CDR3. This chain connects TRBV5-4 to TRBJ1-1; D gene uncertain. Germline CDR1 and CDR2: SGHNT and YYREEE (reference sequence). The CDR3 contains 13 residues. Trimming cost V 0 bases and J 2 bases, with 5 bases left between them. The CDR3 spells CASSLAGNTEAFF. CDR3 bases: TGTGCCAGCAGCTTGGCCGGCAACACTGAAGCTTTCTTT.

The V gene is TRBV7-9, the J gene TRBJ2-2; 7 positions match TRBD1. Germline values: CDR1 SEHNR, CDR2 FQNEAQ (reference sequence). CDR3 length: 18 residues. The trim removed 0 bases at V and 1 base at J, leaving 8 bases unmatched. This CDR3 is CASSLAPRGTVNTGELFF. In DNA, the CDR3 is TGTGCCAGCAGCTTAGCCCCCAGAGGGACAGTGAACACCGGGGAGCTGTTTTTT.

The V gene is TRBV30, the J gene TRBJ2-2, with D possibly matching TRBD2 (5 bases). The V and J ends lost 3 bases and 3 bases respectively, with 17 bases between them. The V gene's germline CDR1 is GTSNPN and CDR2 SVGIG (reference sequence). This CDR3 has 16 residues. The CDR3: CAWSTRELFHTGELFF. The CDR3 bases are TGTGCCTGGAGCACCCGGGAACTCTTTCACACCGGGGAGCTGTTTTTT.

In its sample, this clone was seen a few times. The V call is TRBV30, the J call TRBJ1-1; perhaps TRBD1 as D (6 bases). The germline CDR1 and CDR2 sequences are GTSNPN and SVGIG (reference sequence). Trimming cost V 3 bases and J 7 bases, with 15 bases left between them. The CDR3 length is 13 residues. The CDR3 nucleotides are TGTGCCTGGAGGCCAAGACAGGCGGGTGAAGCTTTCTTT. It encodes CAWRPRQAGEAFF.

The J gene is TRBJ1-1, the V gene TRBV30; D remains unclear. Germline CDR1 GTSNPN, CDR2 SVGIG (reference sequence). The CDR3 spans 11 residues. Between the trimmed V and J ends, which lost 0 bases and 5 bases, there was a span of 4 bases. The CDR3 is CAWSVKTEAFF. The CDR3 nucleotides read TGTGCCTGGAGTGTAAAGACTGAAGCTTTCTTT.

This clone was observed a single time. The chain links TRBV7-9 to TRBJ1-3; tentative D call: TRBD1 (5 bases). Germline V lookup: CDR1 SEHNR, CDR2 FQNEAQ (reference sequence). Trimming removed 2 bases at V and 0 bases at J, with 8 bases between. This CDR3 comprises 15 residues. The CDR3 is CASSLPGDSGNTIYF. The CDR3 nucleotides are TGTGCCAGCAGCTTACCGGGGGACTCTGGAAACACCATATATTTT.

In this sample, this clone turned up a few times. The chain uses TRBV19 and TRBJ1-6, with a weak D call TRBD1 (6 bases). The CDR3 has 17 residues. Trimming removed 7 bases from V and 5 bases from J, with 21 bases in between. In germline, CDR1 is LNHDA, CDR2 SQIVND (reference sequence). CDR3 DNA: TGTGCCAGTACCACATCAAGGGGGACGACGAATAATTCACCCCTCCACTTT. Translated, it gives CASTTSRGTTNNSPLHF.

V usage is TRBV11-2 and J usage is TRBJ2-5; the D is unclear. V shed 2 bases and J shed 2 bases, with 12 bases lying between them. The V gene's germline CDR1 is SGHAT and CDR2 FQNNGV. The CDR3 length is 15 residues. Here the CDR3 DNA reads TGTGCCAGCAGCTTAAGCTGGAGCCTGCAAGAGACCCAGTACTTC. It translates to CASSLSWSLQETQYF.

This clone was recorded only once. The chain combines TRBV9 with TRBJ1-2; D remains ambiguous. The CDR3 runs to 10 residues. The V and J ends lost 3 bases and 5 bases respectively, with 2 bases between them. The germline V gene encodes CDR1 SGDLS and CDR2 YYNGEE. The CDR3 nucleotides read TGTGCCAGCAGCGGTTATGGCTACACCTTC. Translation: CASSGYGYTF.

The chain recombines TRBV6-4 with TRBJ1-1; D remains ambiguous. Trimming cost V 3 bases and J 1 base, with 18 bases left between them. The CDR3 runs to 17 residues. Germline V lookup: CDR1 MRHNA, CDR2 SNTAGT. The CDR3 here is CASSESPRFSENTEAFF. The CDR3 DNA reads TGTGCCAGCAGTGAATCCCCAAGGTTCAGCGAGAACACTGAAGCTTTCTTT.

This chain links TRBV5-6 with TRBJ2-7; 7 bases align to TRBD1. Germline lookup yields CDR1 SGHDT and CDR2 YYEEEE. Trimming cost V 1 base and J 4 bases; bases outside gene matches: 8. The CDR3 has 15 amino acids. As DNA, the CDR3 is TGTGCCAGCAGCTTGTCTCCAGGGGGACAATACGAGCAGTACTTC. Translation: CASSLSPGGQYEQYF.

CDR3 region: CASSLRSGSNSPLHF. For the CDR3, the DNA is TGTGCCAGCAGTTTACGGTCAGGGAGTAACTCACCCCTCCACTTT. V is TRBV27 and J is TRBJ1-6, with a tentative D call TRBD1 (5 bases). CDR3 length: 15 amino acids. The germline V and J ends were trimmed by 2 bases and 10 bases, with 15 bases remaining between them. CDR1 and CDR2 (germline): MNHEY, SMNVEV (reference sequence).

The chain couples TRBV5-5 to TRBJ1-2, with D possibly TRBD1 on 5 matching bases. Between the trimmed V and J ends, which lost 2 bases and 6 bases, there was a span of 11 bases. Germline CDR1 SGHKS, CDR2 YYEKEE (reference sequence). CDR3 length: 13 amino acids. CDR3 region: CASSFQGVDGYTF. CDR3 in DNA: TGTGCCAGCAGCTTTCAGGGAGTAGATGGCTACACCTTC.

The CDR3 is CASSAGNRDPIGGYTF. Written as DNA, the CDR3 is TGTGCCAGCAGCGCGGGCAACAGGGATCCCATCGGTGGCTACACCTTC. The chain links TRBV9 to TRBJ1-2; possibly TRBD1 for D (6 bases). The CDR3 is made up of 16 amino acids. The V gene's germline CDR1 is SGDLS and CDR2 YYNGEE. Trimming took 3 bases from V and 7 from J, leaving 22 bases between them. Full variable domain (missing parts from reference TRBV9 and TRBJ1-2): DSGVTQTPKHLITATGQRVTLRCSPRSGDLSVYWYQQSLDQGLQFLIQYYNGEERAKGNILERFSAQQFPDLHSELNLSSLELGDSALYFCASSAGNRDPIGGYTFGSGTRLTVV.

The V call is TRBV2, the J call TRBJ1-6; a possible D gene is TRBD1 (5 bases). Per germline, CDR1 SNHLY and CDR2 FYNNEI. The CDR3 has 15 residues. The V and J ends lost 7 bases and 7 bases respectively, with 17 bases between them. The CDR3 DNA sequence: TGTGCCAGCACAATACGGAGGGGTTCGAATTCACCCCTCCACTTT. Translating it yields CASTIRRGSNSPLHF.

The chain combines TRBV29-1 with TRBJ2-2; a weak D match, TRBD1 (6 bases). The CDR3 sequence is 15 residues long. From germline, CDR1 is SQVTM and CDR2 ANQGSEA. V dropped 6 bases and J dropped 5 bases, with 19 bases sitting between them. In nucleotides, the CDR3 is TGCAGCGTCCTTCTCAGGGGCCCAGGGACCGGGGAGCTGTTTTTT. Amino acid sequence: CSVLLRGPGTGELFF.

The chain links TRBV10-3 to TRBJ1-2; no firm D call. Looked up from germline, CDR1 is ENHRY and CDR2 is SYGVKD. There are 14 residues in the CDR3. The ends were cut back, 0 bases at V and 7 bases at J, with 12 bases in the middle. The CDR3 DNA is TGTGCCATCAGTGAGTCTAGGGATGAGGCTGGCTACACCTTC. Amino acids: CAISESRDEAGYTF.

V usage is TRBV2 and J usage is TRBJ2-7, with TRBD1 matching 8 bases. Trimming at V came to 8 bases and at J to 2 bases, leaving 17 bases not matched to a gene. This CDR3 comprises 17 residues. Germline V gives CDR1 SNHLY, CDR2 FYNNEI. CDR3 sequence (DNA): TGTGCCAGCTTGTCGGACAGGGTGTCGAATCCGACCTACGAGCAGTACTTC. Residues: CASLSDRVSNPTYEQYF.

This clone appeared a single time. The rearrangement links TRBV6-5 to TRBJ2-2; D unresolved. This CDR3 is built from 13 residues. Trimming removed 5 bases at V and 6 bases at J, with 10 bases between. Germline CDR1 reads MNHEY; CDR2 reads SVGAGI. The CDR3 DNA reads as TGTGCCAGCAGTCACCTGATGTCCGGGGAGCTGTTTTTT. Its translation: CASSHLMSGELFF.

The genes are TRBV5-5 and TRBJ2-5; D is undetermined. The CDR3 totals 13 residues. The V end lost 2 bases, the J end lost 5 bases, and 10 bases lay between the germline ends. The germline V gene has CDR1 SGHKS and CDR2 YYEKEE (reference sequence). CDR3 loop: CASSLVGFETQYF. The CDR3 DNA reads as TGTGCCAGCAGCTTAGTAGGGTTTGAGACCCAGTACTTC.

This clone was recorded a few times. V and J are TRBV2 and TRBJ1-1; possible D gene TRBD1, 5 bases. This CDR3 region has 13 residues. Deletions cut 5 bases from V and 8 bases from J, with 15 bases between. CDR1 SNHLY and CDR2 FYNNEI come from the germline V gene. The CDR3 DNA sequence: TGTGCCAGCAGTCCCGGGTTCGGGACGGAAGCTTTCTTT. It encodes CASSPGFGTEAFF. Supplemented by reference TRBV2 and TRBJ1-1, the full variable domain reads EPEVTQTPSHQVTQMGQEVILRCVPISNHLYFYWYRQILGQKVEFLVSFYNNEISEKSEIFDDQFSVERPDGSNFTLKIRSTKLEDSAMYFCASSPGFGTEAFFGQGTRLTVV.

The CDR3 DNA sequence: TGTGCCAGCAGTGTTGGCGGGGGCGCACTCCCAGGGGGTCAGCCCCAGCATTTT. It codes for CASSVGGGALPGGQPQHF. The chain is built from TRBV6-1 and TRBJ1-5; 7 nucleotides line up with TRBD1. The CDR3 covers 18 residues. Germline V gene data show CDR1 as MNHNS and CDR2 as SASEGT. V was clipped by 4 bases and J by 6 bases; unmatched bases: 18.

The chain is built from TRBV7-2 and TRBJ2-1; D may be TRBD1 (8 bases). Per germline, CDR1 SGHTA and CDR2 FQGNSA. This CDR3 contains 16 residues. V lost 3 bases and J 5 bases, leaving 17 bases between the germline ends. In DNA, the CDR3 is TGTGCCAGCAGCTTCTATGGACAGGGAGGGGACAATGAGCAGTTCTTC. Its protein is CASSFYGQGGDNEQFF.

V gene TRBV18 combines with J gene TRBJ1-1; 8 positions agree with TRBD1. The junction had 4 bases not matched to a gene; V was cut back by 6 bases and J by 1 base. The CDR3 contains 14 residues. The germline CDR1 and CDR2 sequences are KGHSH and LQKENI. The CDR3 DNA sequence: TGTGCCAGCTCGTACGGACAGGGGAACACTGAAGCTTTCTTT. Its protein is CASSYGQGNTEAFF.

The rearrangement links TRBV15 to TRBJ1-2, with a weak D call TRBD1 (6 bases). Trimming removed 0 bases from V and 4 bases from J, with 12 bases in between. Germline loops: CDR1 LNHNV, CDR2 YYDKDF (reference sequence). CDR3 length equals 15 residues. The chain's CDR3 is CATSRDTQGSYGYTF. CDR3 nucleotide sequence: TGTGCCACCAGCAGAGATACCCAGGGGTCCTATGGCTACACCTTC.

The J gene is TRBJ1-1, the V gene TRBV9, with D perhaps TRBD1 (5 bases). From germline, CDR1 is SGDLS and CDR2 YYNGEE. The length of the CDR3 is 14 residues. The germline V and J ends were trimmed by 3 bases and 5 bases, with 14 bases remaining between them. CDR3 residues: CASSAAPGGTEAFF. The CDR3 DNA follows: TGTGCCAGCAGCGCCGCCCCGGGGGGAACTGAAGCTTTCTTT.